Listed below are T cell receptor beta chains from one sample, sequenced in a study of OX40 agonist ivuxolimab in advanced cancers. Repertoires were generated with immunoSEQ multiplex PCR, while TCRdb's copy carries only in-frame clones and drops some. The sample holds 68,000 or so clones, about 89% seen once. Sample: CD4+ or CD8+ T cells sorted from blood, taken in a trial of the OX40 agonist ivuxolimab. Receptors originate from an adult with an advanced solid tumor such as melanoma, head and neck, liver or kidney cancer. Both conserved end residues are part of each CDR3. A D gene is named only where the DNA matches it firmly. Clone sizes are given selectively: once, few, many, or a class where the clone is expanded.

V gene	clone size	J gene	D gene	CDR3 protein	CDR3 DNA
TRBV14	.	TRBJ2-3	.	CASSQEYSLLGRDTQYF	TGTGCCAGCAGCCAAGAATACTCCCTCCTGGGGCGGGATACGCAGTATTTT
TRBV6-5	once	TRBJ2-7	TRBD2	CASSALAYRSYEQYF	TGTGCCAGCAGTGCACTAGCGTACCGTTCCTACGAGCAGTACTTC
TRBV7-2	.	TRBJ1-4	.	CASSLVYSVKLFF	TGTGCCAGCAGCCTGGTCTATTCGGTAAAACTGTTTTTT
TRBV15	.	TRBJ2-1	.	CATSRDAGQPYNEQFF	TGTGCCACCAGCAGAGATGCGGGACAGCCCTACAATGAGCAGTTCTTC
TRBV23-1	.	TRBJ2-4	TRBD1	CASSQSVTGVDKNIQYF	TGCGCCAGCAGTCAATCCGTAACAGGGGTGGACAAAAACATTCAGTACTTC
TRBV7-3	.	TRBJ2-5	.	CASSFGSQETQYF	TGTGCCAGCAGCTTTGGGTCCCAAGAGACCCAGTACTTC
TRBV6-6	.	TRBJ2-3	TRBD2	CASSSFAGETQYF	TGTGCCAGCAGTTCTTTCGCGGGGGAAACGCAGTATTTT
TRBV6-1	once	TRBJ1-2	.	CASSDQGFYGYTF	TGTGCCAGCAGTGATCAAGGGTTCTATGGCTACACCTTC
TRBV19	.	TRBJ2-2	.	CASSIGKNTGELFF	TGTGCCAGTAGTATAGGCAAGAACACCGGGGAGCTGTTTTTT
TRBV5-6	.	TRBJ2-2	.	CASSYSGFVNTGELFF	TGTGCCAGCAGTTACTCAGGTTTCGTGAACACCGGGGAGCTGTTTTTT
TRBV29-1	.	TRBJ2-1	.	CSVDLAYEQFF	TGCAGCGTTGACCTAGCATATGAGCAGTTCTTC
TRBV4-1	.	TRBJ2-1	.	CASSQMGRTGSNEQFF	TGCGCCAGCAGCCAAATGGGCCGGACTGGATCTAATGAGCAGTTCTTC
TRBV7-2	once	TRBJ2-7	.	CASSLEGIVGEQYF	TGTGCCAGCAGCTTAGAGGGCATCGTAGGAGAGCAGTACTTC
TRBV7-2	.	TRBJ1-6	.	CASSFSTDSPLHF	TGTGCCAGCAGCTTCTCCACGGATTCACCCCTCCACTTT
TRBV6-1	.	TRBJ2-7	TRBD2	CASSDFGRSSYEQYF	TGTGCCAGCAGTGATTTCGGGAGGAGCTCCTACGAGCAGTACTTC
TRBV5-6	.	TRBJ2-3	TRBD1	CASSSQQGTDTQYF	TGTGCCAGCAGCTCCCAACAGGGGACAGATACGCAGTATTTT
TRBV7-9	.	TRBJ1-2	.	CAIGTGNYGYTF	TGTGCCATTGGCACAGGGAACTATGGCTACACCTTC
TRBV19	.	TRBJ1-5	.	CASSYTGRQPQHF	TGTGCCAGTAGTTATACAGGGCGTCAGCCCCAGCATTTT
TRBV11-2	.	TRBJ2-1	.	CASSLFWEPRSEQFF	TGTGCCAGCAGCTTATTTTGGGAACCGAGAAGTGAGCAGTTCTTC
TRBV7-3	.	TRBJ1-2	TRBD1	CASSLGTGGDGYTF	TGTGCCAGCAGCCTCGGGACAGGGGGTGATGGCTACACCTTC
TRBV5-1	once	TRBJ1-6	.	CASSLGSYNSPLHF	TGCGCCAGCAGCTTGGGCTCCTATAATTCACCCCTCCACTTT
TRBV19	.	TRBJ1-1	TRBD1	CASSIGQGGTEAFF	TGTGCCAGTAGTATAGGACAGGGGGGCACTGAAGCTTTCTTT
TRBV5-1	.	TRBJ2-2	TRBD1	CASSPGTGVTGELFF	TGCGCCAGCAGCCCCGGGACAGGGGTCACCGGGGAGCTGTTTTTT
TRBV7-6	few	TRBJ2-7	.	CASSPRSSGEPIYEQYF	TGTGCCAGCAGCCCAAGGAGTAGCGGAGAACCGATTTACGAGCAGTACTTC
TRBV11-1	.	TRBJ2-7	.	CASSSQDSSYEQYF	TGTGCCAGCAGCTCACAGGACTCTTCCTACGAGCAGTACTTC
TRBV7-3	.	TRBJ2-7	TRBD1	CASSSPGQGTINEQYF	TGTGCCAGCAGCTCGCCGGGACAGGGGACGATAAACGAGCAGTACTTC
TRBV18	.	TRBJ2-2	.	CASQGAWDTGELFF	TGTGCCTCCCAAGGGGCGTGGGACACCGGGGAGCTGTTTTTT
TRBV6-5	.	TRBJ1-2	.	CASTTTGIGYTF	TGTGCCAGCACTACCACAGGGATTGGCTACACCTTC
TRBV5-1	.	TRBJ1-1	TRBD1	CASSLGGQRMNTEAFF	TGCGCCAGCAGCTTGGGGGGACAGCGGATGAACACTGAAGCTTTCTTT
TRBV6-1	once	TRBJ2-1	TRBD2	CASSERTSGPYNEQFF	TGTGCCAGCAGTGAGCGGACTAGCGGACCCTACAATGAGCAGTTCTTC
TRBV5-4	.	TRBJ1-2	.	CASSLVREPGYTF	TGTGCCAGCAGCTTGGTTCGGGAACCTGGCTACACCTTC
TRBV6-5	.	TRBJ1-6	.	CASSVEFGSPLHF	TGTGCCAGCAGTGTTGAATTTGGTTCACCCCTCCACTTT
TRBV10-3	.	TRBJ2-5	TRBD1	CAIRGQGGGQETQYF	TGTGCCATCCGGGGACAGGGCGGAGGGCAAGAGACCCAGTACTTC
TRBV11-2	.	TRBJ2-2	.	CASTHIGELFF	TGTGCCAGCACCCATATCGGGGAGCTGTTTTTT
TRBV19	.	TRBJ1-2	.	CASSVPPGSTYGYTF	TGTGCCAGTAGTGTCCCCCCAGGATCTACCTATGGCTACACCTTC
TRBV11-1	.	TRBJ2-1	.	CASSLVLASINEQFF	TGTGCCAGCAGCTTAGTACTGGCGTCTATCAATGAGCAGTTCTTC
TRBV27	.	TRBJ1-4	TRBD1	CASSGVGQINEKLFF	TGTGCCAGCAGCGGGGTGGGACAGATTAATGAAAAACTGTTTTTT
TRBV6-5	.	TRBJ1-2	.	CASSYLGRGNNYGYTF	TGTGCCAGCAGTTACCTGGGGAGAGGGAATAACTATGGCTACACCTTC
TRBV27	.	TRBJ2-5	.	CASSQGLRETQYF	TGTGCCAGCAGTCAGGGTCTTAGAGAGACCCAGTACTTC
TRBV7-2	.	TRBJ2-1	.	CASSSQGAMIRNEQFF	TGTGCCAGCAGCTCTCAAGGGGCCATGATTAGAAATGAGCAGTTCTTC
TRBV11-2	.	TRBJ2-3	TRBD2	CASSSLAGSTDTQYF	TGTGCCAGCAGCTCCCTAGCGGGAAGCACAGATACGCAGTATTTT
TRBV6-1	.	TRBJ1-6	.	CASSYENSPLHF	TGTGCCAGCAGTTATGAGAATTCACCCCTCCACTTT